This is a list of T cell receptor beta chains from one sample in a study of T cells in Graves' hyperthyroidism and ophthalmopathy. Via MiXCR, TCRdb re-called the multiplex PCR reads, giving one row per CDR3 protein. The data contain 350,000 or so distinct CDR3 sequences, around 18% of them singletons. Sample: blood. These receptors all come from a woman aged 40 to 50 with Graves' ophthalmopathy. The CDR3 runs from the conserved cysteine through the conserved F or W. D genes are given only for firm matches. Only some rows state a clone size, as once, few, many or a class for expanded clones.

>TRBV27|TRBJ2-7|many|TRBD1
CASSLSGTGGYEQYF
TGTGCCAGCAGTCTCTCCGGGACAGGGGGGTACGAGCAGTACTTC
>TRBV19|TRBJ1-2|many|NA
CASSQQGGGYTF
TGTGCCAGTAGTCAACAGGGTGGTGGCTACACCTTC
>TRBV19|TRBJ2-7|many|TRBD1
CASRDREAYEQYF
TGTGCCAGCCGGGACAGGGAAGCCTACGAGCAGTACTTC
>TRBV7-4|TRBJ1-1|many|TRBD1
CASSLAPFDKLRQGAMNTEAFF
TGTGCCAGCAGCTTAGCCCCCTTCGATAAACTCAGACAGGGCGCAATGAACACTGAAGCTTTCTTT
>TRBV19|TRBJ1-1|many|NA
CASTPWKNTEAFF
TGTGCCAGTACCCCGTGGAAGAACACTGAAGCTTTCTTT
>TRBV19|TRBJ2-3|few|NA
CASRATSTDTQYF
TGTGCCAGTAGGGCGACTAGCACAGATACGCAGTATTTT
>TRBV5-1|TRBJ2-7|many|TRBD2
CASSPGLIGFEQYF
TGCGCCAGCAGCCCGGGACTAATTGGTTTTGAGCAGTACTTC
>TRBV4-1|TRBJ2-7|many|NA
CASSPGGTDEQYF
TGCGCCAGCAGCCCAGGAGGGACGGACGAGCAGTACTTC
>TRBV12-3/TRBV12-4|TRBJ2-2|NA|NA
CASSPTRGPGDTGELFF
TGTGCCAGCAGCCCTACGCGGGGGCCGGGGGACACCGGGGAGCTGTTTTTT
>TRBV6-1|TRBJ2-7|many|TRBD2
CASSGTSGAYEQYF
TGTGCCAGCAGTGGGACTAGCGGGGCCTACGAGCAGTACTTC
>TRBV2|TRBJ1-3|many|NA
CASSGGHAIGNTIYF
TGTGCCAGCAGTGGGGGACACGCGATTGGAAACACCATATATTTT
>TRBV5-1|TRBJ2-7|many|TRBD2
CASKDRASGSYEQYF
TGCGCCAGCAAGGATCGAGCTAGCGGGAGCTACGAGCAGTACTTC
>TRBV4-3|TRBJ2-7|NA|NA
CASSQDLQDEQYF
TGCGCCAGCAGCCAAGATTTGCAGGACGAGCAGTACTTC
>TRBV28|TRBJ2-5|NA|TRBD2
CASSPPPGLGWGAQYF
TGTGCCAGCAGTCCACCCCCTGGACTAGGATGGGGGGCCCAGTACTTC
>TRBV7-9|TRBJ1-2|NA|NA
CATSPSDGGNYGYTF
TGTGCCACCAGCCCATCGGACGGAGGAAACTATGGCTACACCTTC
>TRBV19|TRBJ1-2|NA|NA
CASSSDTLYYGYTF
TGTGCCAGTAGTTCGGACACTCTATACTATGGCTACACCTTC
>TRBV6-1|TRBJ2-7|many|NA
CASSQQGGEQYF
TGTGCCAGCAGTCAACAGGGTGGGGAGCAGTACTTC
>TRBV4-3|TRBJ2-3|few|NA
CASSQRRGDTQYF
TGCGCCAGCAGCCAACGTAGAGGAGATACGCAGTATTTT
>TRBV28|TRBJ2-5|many|TRBD1
CASSSSADRAETQYF
TGTGCCAGCAGTTCTTCTGCGGACAGGGCAGAGACCCAGTACTTC
>TRBV2|TRBJ1-2|NA|TRBD1
CASQTGRTGEGYTF
TGTGCCAGCCAAACCGGAAGGACAGGGGAGGGCTACACCTTC
>TRBV20-1|TRBJ2-6|NA|TRBD1
CSVATGDWANVLTF
TGCAGTGTCGCGACAGGGGACTGGGCCAACGTCCTGACTTTC